Below, 21 T cell receptor beta chains from the same sample are listed, as sequenced in a study of blood T cell repertoires in COVID-19. Generated by immunoSEQ multiplex PCR, the TCRdb table keeps only in-frame clones and is missing some. The table lists about 230,000 clones, approximately 89% of them singletons, with roughly 2.5% in the top ten. The sample taken for sequencing was PBMCs or T cells enriched from blood (not recorded which). The receptor set was obtained from a middle-aged woman with acute COVID-19.

CDR3 nucleotide sequence: TGTGCCAGCAGCTTAGGCCTCGGGAACACTGAAGCTTTCTTT. It codes for CASSLGLGNTEAFF. This sequence joins TRBV13 and TRBJ1-1, with D unresolved. The germline V gene encodes CDR1 PRHDT and CDR2 FYEKMQ (reference sequence). The CDR3 runs 14 residues. Trimming stripped 0 bases from V and 1 base from J, with 6 bases between.

The chain has TRBV5-4 and TRBJ2-7; tentative D call: TRBD2 (6 bases). CDR3 length equals 14 residues. The V end was cut by 7 bases, the J end by 3 bases, with 17 bases between. The V gene's germline CDR1 is SGHNT and CDR2 YYREEE (reference sequence). The CDR3 DNA reads as TGTGCCAGCTCGTTCTACGGGGGATACTACGAGCAGTACGTC. Translated: CASSFYGGYYEQYV.

The chain links TRBV6-5 to TRBJ2-7; 7 bases are a match to TRBD2. The CDR3 has 14 amino acids. CDR1 is MNHEY and CDR2 is SVGAGI in the germline V gene. J was trimmed by 3 bases and V by 7 bases; bases with no gene match: 9. In DNA, the CDR3 is TGTGCCAGCACCTCGGGACGGGGGGTCTACGAGCAGTACTTC. Translating gives CASTSGRGVYEQYF.

The chain has TRBV6-5 and TRBJ1-6; D is possibly TRBD1 (6 bases). The CDR3 extends over 13 amino acids. Trimming pared 5 bases from V and 8 bases from J, leaving 10 bases between. The V gene's germline CDR1 is MNHEY and CDR2 SVGAGI. The chain's CDR3 is CASSTGQYSPLHF. The CDR3 nucleotides are TGTGCCAGCAGTACCGGACAGTATTCACCCCTCCACTTT.

This chain connects TRBV4-1 to TRBJ2-2, with 9 bases matching TRBD1. This CDR3 contains 16 residues. Looked up from germline, CDR1 is MGHRA and CDR2 is YSYEKL. The junction had 5 bases not matched to a gene; V was cut back by 1 base and J by 5 bases. CDR3 region: CASSQVDRGRTGELFF. The CDR3 nucleotides read TGCGCCAGCAGCCAAGTGGACAGGGGTAGGACCGGGGAGCTGTTTTTT.

V gene TRBV13 combines with J gene TRBJ1-1; TRBD1 is a possible D gene (6 bases). Germline assignment: CDR1 PRHDT and CDR2 FYEKMQ (reference sequence). Trimming removed 2 bases from V and 10 bases from J, with 14 bases in between. CDR3 size: 13 residues. CDR3 amino acids: CASSLTGRAGAFF. In DNA form, the CDR3 reads TGTGCCAGCAGCTTAACAGGGCGGGCGGGAGCTTTCTTT.

V usage is TRBV28 and J usage is TRBJ2-3; D uncertain. Deletions cut 5 bases from V and 2 bases from J, with 14 bases between. In germline, CDR1 is MDHEN, CDR2 SYDVKM. The CDR3 covers 15 residues. CDR3 in amino acids: CASSPSRGITDTQYF. DNA of the CDR3: TGTGCCAGCAGTCCCTCCAGAGGTATCACAGATACGCAGTATTTT.

The chain couples TRBV6-4 to TRBJ1-5; maybe TRBD1 (5 bases). Per germline, CDR1 MRHNA and CDR2 SNTAGT. The CDR3 runs to 12 residues. V gave up 10 bases and J gave up 4 bases, with 11 bases separating them. The DNA for the CDR3 is TGTGCCATCCGGGACTTTAATCAGCCCCAGCATTTT. This codes for CAIRDFNQPQHF.

This chain connects TRBV19 to TRBJ1-3, with D unclear. The CDR3 runs 15 residues. V lost 3 bases and J lost 0, with 9 bases in between. The germline V gene encodes CDR1 LNHDA and CDR2 SQIVND (reference sequence). Written as DNA, the CDR3 is TGTGCCAGTAGTATTGAGAGGTCCTCTGGAAACACCATATATTTT. Its protein product is CASSIERSSGNTIYF.

The chain carries TRBV27 and TRBJ2-1, with D maybe TRBD2 (6 bases). Trimming removed 6 bases from V and 7 bases from J, with 10 bases in between. The CDR3 consists of 12 residues. Germline V gives CDR1 MNHEY, CDR2 SMNVEV (reference sequence). The CDR3 nucleotides read TGTGCCAGCAGGCGGACTATTAATGAGCAGTTCTTC. Encoded protein: CASRRTINEQFF.

The chain carries TRBV7-9 and TRBJ2-5, with D perhaps matching TRBD2 (5 bases). CDR3 length: 15 residues. Looked up from germline, CDR1 is SEHNR and CDR2 is FQNEAQ (reference sequence). The V end lost 3 bases, the J end lost 3 bases, and 14 bases lay between the germline ends. The CDR3 DNA follows: TGTGCCAGCAGCTTTGAAGGTCGGGGAGAAGAGACCCAGTACTTC. This codes for CASSFEGRGEETQYF. The full variable domain, rest sourced from reference TRBV7-9 and TRBJ2-5, is DTGVSQNPRHKITKRGQNVTFRCDPISEHNRLYWYRQTLGQGPEFLTYFQNEAQLEKSRLLSDRFSAERPKGSFSTLEIQRTEQGDSAMYLCASSFEGRGEETQYFGPGTRLLVL.

V gene TRBV19 combines with J gene TRBJ2-6, with D hard to call. The V gene's germline CDR1 is LNHDA and CDR2 SQIVND (reference sequence). The CDR3 is made up of 15 amino acids. V was shortened by 1 base and J by 0 bases, with 4 bases between the two germline ends. The CDR3 region is CASSIGLSGANVLTF. CDR3 DNA: TGTGCCAGTAGTATAGGGCTCTCTGGGGCCAACGTCCTGACTTTC.

The chain joins TRBV11-2 to TRBJ2-7; 12 nucleotides align to TRBD2. CDR1 and CDR2 (germline): SGHAT, FQNNGV. V trimming: 4 bases; J trimming: 3 bases; junction bases outside the gene matches: 7. CDR3 size: 16 residues. The CDR3 DNA reads TGTGCCAGCAGCTCGCGACTAGCGGGGGCTCTCTACGAGCAGTACTTC. Translation: CASSSRLAGALYEQYF. Complete variable domain (other parts from reference TRBV11-2 and TRBJ2-7): EAGVAQSPRYKIIEKRQSVAFWCNPISGHATLYWYQQILGQGPKLLIQFQNNGVVDDSQLPKDRFSAERLKGVDSTLKIQPAKLEDSAVYLCASSSRLAGALYEQYFGPGTRLTVT.

This rearrangement joins TRBV5-1 to TRBJ2-5, with 7 bases that match TRBD2. The CDR3 is 14 residues long. Germline CDR1 and CDR2: SGHRS and YFSETQ. J was trimmed by 2 bases and V by 3 bases; bases with no gene match: 4. CDR3 sequence: CASSWGGGQETQYF. The CDR3 nucleotides read TGCGCCAGCAGCTGGGGGGGAGGTCAAGAGACCCAGTACTTC.

The chain links TRBV15 to TRBJ1-2; weak D call: TRBD1 (6 bases). The CDR3 totals 15 residues. Trimming removed 0 bases at V and 4 bases at J, with 12 bases between. Germline V gene data show CDR1 as LNHNV and CDR2 as YYDKDF (reference sequence). Written as DNA, the CDR3 is TGTGCCACCAGCAGAGATAGGGGGACCACCTATGGCTACACCTTC. Its translation is CATSRDRGTTYGYTF.

The chain uses TRBV14 and TRBJ1-2; 8 bases are shared with TRBD1. The germline gives CDR1 SGHDN, CDR2 FVKESK. The CDR3 spans 13 residues. J was trimmed by 8 bases and V by 4 bases; bases with no gene match: 6. Here the CDR3 DNA reads TGTGCCAGCAGCCCCAGACAGGGGTCGGGCTACACCTTC. This gives the protein CASSPRQGSGYTF. The full variable domain, rest sourced from reference TRBV14 and TRBJ1-2, is EAGVTQFPSHSVIEKGQTVTLRCDPISGHDNLYWYRRVMGKEIKFLLHFVKESKQDESGMPNNRFLAERTGGTYSTLKVQPAELEDSGVYFCASSPRQGSGYTFGSGTRLTVV.

The rearrangement links TRBV10-1 to TRBJ1-2; 8 nucleotides align to TRBD1. Germline assignment: CDR1 WNHNN and CDR2 SYGVQD (reference sequence). CDR3 length: 13 amino acids. The junction had 4 bases not matched to a gene; V was cut back by 6 bases and J by 4 bases. The CDR3 spells CASSPGGGYGYTF. Written as DNA, the CDR3 is TGCGCCAGCAGCCCAGGGGGCGGCTATGGCTACACCTTC.

The chain joins TRBV19 to TRBJ1-1; no firm D call. The germline V gene encodes CDR1 LNHDA and CDR2 SQIVND (reference sequence). V lost 0 bases to trimming and J lost 3 bases, with 14 bases between them. The length of the CDR3 is 16 residues. The CDR3 DNA reads as TGTGCCAGTAGTATAGATTGGGCTCTCTGGGACACTGAAGCTTTCTTT. Translated: CASSIDWALWDTEAFF.

V is TRBV3-1 (or the pseudogene TRBV3-2) and J is TRBJ2-5; D is perhaps TRBD1 (5 bases). This CDR3 comprises 14 residues. From germline, CDR1 is LGHDT and CDR2 YNNKEL (reference sequence). V lost 4 bases to trimming and J lost 1 base, with 10 bases between them. CDR3 sequence (DNA): TGTGCCAGCAGCCCAAGGGGAATCCAAGAGACCCAGTACTTC. Translating it yields CASSPRGIQETQYF.

The chain uses TRBV7-9 and TRBJ2-5, with TRBD2 matching 15 bases. J gave up 5 bases and V 5 bases, and 6 bases lay outside the gene matches. Germline values: CDR1 SEHNR, CDR2 FQNEAQ (reference sequence). The CDR3 loop spans 16 amino acids. The CDR3 sequence: CASSPGLAGGEETQYF. CDR3 nucleotides: TGTGCCAGCAGCCCGGGACTAGCGGGAGGTGAGGAGACCCAGTACTTC.

The chain carries TRBV9 and TRBJ2-3; perhaps TRBD2 as D (6 bases). The germline V gene encodes CDR1 SGDLS and CDR2 YYNGEE. V lost 1 base and J 4 bases, leaving 13 bases between the germline ends. This CDR3 spans 15 amino acids. The CDR3 DNA is TGTGCCAGCAGCGTAAGGGGAGGCTGGGCAGATACGCAGTATTTT. Protein: CASSVRGGWADTQYF.